The rows below give T cell receptor beta chains drawn from one sample of a study of shared clonotypes between healthy human individuals. Generated by immunoSEQ multiplex PCR, the TCRdb table keeps only in-frame clones and is missing some. The data hold around 750,000 clones, with roughly 70% observed a single time. What was sequenced was memory CD4+ T cells sorted from blood. The receptors shown here come from a woman younger than 45 in good health. Both conserved end residues are part of each CDR3. Fields, in order: clone size, V gene, J gene, D gene, CDR3 length, CDR3 protein, CDR3 DNA. D genes are given only for firm matches. Size values are once, few and many counts, or a class for expanded clones, and some rows have none.

>-|TRBV15|TRBJ2-1|TRBD1|16
CATSRDDRGPYNEQFF
TGTGCCACCAGCAGAGATGACAGGGGGCCATACAATGAGCAGTTCTTC
>many|TRBV5-1|TRBJ2-2|-|15
CASSLQQANTGELFF
TGCGCCAGCAGCTTGCAACAGGCCAACACCGGGGAGCTGTTTTTT
>-|TRBV6-5|TRBJ2-6|-|15
CASSYSGSRANVLTF
TGTGCCAGCAGTTATAGTGGGAGCCGGGCCAACGTCCTGACTTTC
>-|TRBV28|TRBJ2-2|-|17
CASTYGGRRASPGELFF
TGTGCCAGCACCTACGGCGGCCGGAGGGCCTCTCCCGGGGAGCTGTTTTTT
>-|TRBV6-5|TRBJ2-7|-|14
CASSYSGSTYEQYF
TGTGCCAGCAGTTACTCGGGCAGTACCTACGAGCAGTACTTC
>-|TRBV19|TRBJ2-3|-|17
CASSTPGAHGGADTQYF
TGTGCCAGTAGTACCCCTGGAGCCCATGGAGGGGCAGATACGCAGTATTTT
>-|TRBV11-2|TRBJ2-7|TRBD1|11
CASSLVGGEYF
TGTGCCAGCAGCTTAGTAGGGGGCGAGTACTTC
>few|TRBV30|TRBJ2-3|-|15
CAFIAAGSGPDTQYF
TGTGCCTTCATCGCGGCAGGGTCGGGCCCAGATACGCAGTATTTT
>few|TRBV5-1|TRBJ2-1|TRBD2|15
CASSLRGREGSEQFF
TGCGCCAGCAGCTTGAGGGGGCGGGAGGGCAGTGAGCAGTTCTTC
>-|TRBV2|TRBJ2-1|-|13
CASSRLTYNEQFF
TGTGCCAGCAGCAGGCTGACCTACAATGAGCAGTTCTTC
>few|TRBV28|TRBJ2-1|TRBD1|15
CASSDGTGSYNEQFF
TGTGCCAGCAGTGACGGGACAGGCTCCTACAATGAGCAGTTCTTC
>few|TRBV10-1|TRBJ1-2|TRBD1|14
CASSTGTANYGYTF
TGCGCCAGCAGTACCGGGACAGCTAACTATGGCTACACCTTC
>-|TRBV5-5|TRBJ2-3|-|16
CASSSGAQFSTDTQYF
TGTGCCAGCAGCTCAGGGGCACAGTTTAGCACAGATACGCAGTATTTT
>many|TRBV7-2|TRBJ2-5|-|13
CASSLKVGGIQYF
TGTGCCAGCAGCTTAAAGGTCGGGGGAATCCAGTACTTC
>-|TRBV12-1|TRBJ1-2|-|15
CASSSPGQGKNGYTF
TGTGCCAGCAGCTCCCCGGGACAGGGGAAGAATGGCTACACCTTC
>-|TRBV30|TRBJ1-2|-|14
CAWSTTSTGLGYTF
TGTGCCTGGAGTACCACCTCGACAGGACTTGGCTACACCTTC
>-|TRBV15|TRBJ2-7|-|15
CATSREIGGNYEQYF
TGTGCCACCAGCAGAGAGATCGGAGGAAACTACGAGCAGTACTTC
>-|TRBV7-8|TRBJ1-5|-|15
CASSNQKRGNQPQHF
TGTGCCAGCAGCAACCAAAAAAGGGGCAATCAGCCCCAGCATTTT
>-|TRBV19|TRBJ1-1|-|13
CASKRGTNTEAFF
TGTGCCAGTAAGCGGGGGACGAACACTGAAGCTTTCTTT
>-|TRBV28|TRBJ1-6|-|15
CASLPAGGAGSPLHF
TGTGCCAGCCTCCCCGCCGGTGGGGCAGGATCACCCCTCCACTTT
>-|TRBV7-9|TRBJ1-2|-|15
CASSLHSTGANGYTF
TGTGCCAGCAGCTTACATTCCACCGGGGCTAATGGCTACACCTTC
>-|TRBV28|TRBJ1-4|-|18
CASSGTGTENTTNEKLFF
TGTGCCAGCAGCGGGACCGGGACCGAGAATACCACTAATGAAAAACTGTTTTTT